This TCR beta chain originates from a study of human T cells and chemical hapten exposure. At the level of the study: For sensitization, 2% DPC was applied to an approximately 2 cm by approximately 2 cm patch of upper inner arm skin. TCR yield per sample varied, mainly due to pooled library volumes.

TCRdb itself ran the RACE reads through MiXCR, one entry per CDR3 protein. The sample consists of 80,000 to 100,000 distinct CDR3 sequences, under 14% of them appearing once. Documented time point: patch test 3, about 24 weeks after DPC sensitization. Stated treatment: therapeutic diphenylcyclopropenone sensitization with weekly scalp DPC. Donors, patients with alopecia ranging from 18 to 70 years old and judged suitable for DPC, provided samples. There are many counts of this clonotype. Its antigen is as yet unknown. The ends were cut back, 3 bases at V and 3 bases at J, with 12 bases in the middle. The CDR3 totals 14 residues. The germline gives CDR1 SGHDN, CDR2 FVKESK. General study points: Among TCRs, those above 1 in 1000 frequency were unaffected by DPC sensitization.

The source of this sequence is a woman aged 45-65 years with alopecia areata. Some clones in this sample may be carry-over from other donors' samples. This rearrangement joins TRBV14 to TRBJ2-7; D is perhaps TRBD2 (5 bases). The sample consisted of whole blood, taken in connection with sensitization to the hapten diphenylcyclopropenone (DPC). The CDR3 loop reads CASSQRRRVYEQYF. In DNA form, the CDR3 reads TGTGCCAGCAGCCAGAGAAGGCGGGTCTACGAGCAGTACTTC. Filled out from reference TRBV14 and TRBJ2-7, the complete variable domain reads EAGVTQFPSHSVIEKGQTVTLRCDPISGHDNLYWYRRVMGKEIKFLLHFVKESKQDESGMPNNRFLAERTGGTYSTLKVQPAELEDSGVYFCASSQRRRVYEQYFGPGTRLTVT.